This is a list of T cell receptor beta chains from one sample in a study of blood T cell repertoires in COVID-19. Libraries were prepared by immunoSEQ multiplex PCR; TCRdb keeps only in-frame clonotypes and omits some of them. The sample includes 55,000 to 60,000 clones, 75% to 80% of them seen just once. The sample was peripheral blood. Receptors originate from a man aged 50-60 years with active or convalescent COVID-19. Each CDR3 is given with its conserved first and last residue. The order of the fields is CDR3 length, clone size, V gene, J gene, D gene, CDR3 DNA, CDR3 protein. A D gene is named only where the DNA matches it firmly. Clone size is not always given. Where it is, it says once, few, many or a class for expanded clones.

12	NA	TRBV7-9	TRBJ1-2	NA	TGTGCCAGCAGCTTAGCCTCCAGGGATAACACCTTC	CASSLASRDNTF
15	NA	TRBV30	TRBJ1-6	TRBD1	TGTGCCTGGAGTGTACCAGGGGGCGATTATTCACCCCTCCACTTT	CAWSVPGGDYSPLHF
16	NA	TRBV9	TRBJ2-1	TRBD2	TGTGCCAGCAGCGGAGTGCGGGCGGGGGGAGGAAATGAGCAGTTCTTC	CASSGVRAGGGNEQFF
13	NA	TRBV7-3	TRBJ2-1	NA	TGTGCCAGCAGCGCTTGGGGGGACAATGAGCAGTTCTTC	CASSAWGDNEQFF
13	NA	TRBV29-1	TRBJ1-1	TRBD1	TGCAGCGGTAGACAGGGGACGAACACTGAAGCTTTCTTT	CSGRQGTNTEAFF
11	NA	TRBV5-4	TRBJ2-5	NA	TGTGCCAGCAGCCTGGCGGAGACCCAGTACTTC	CASSLAETQYF
15	NA	TRBV5-1	TRBJ1-4	NA	TGCGCCAGCAGCAGCGGGGACTTCCAAGGTGAAAAACTGTTTTTT	CASSSGDFQGEKLFF
15	NA	TRBV15	TRBJ2-7	TRBD2	TGTGCCACCAGCAAAATTAGCGGGAACTCCTACGAGCAGTACTTC	CATSKISGNSYEQYF
13	NA	TRBV6-5	TRBJ1-3	NA	TGTGCCAGCAGGCAGGGGTCAGGAAACACCATATATTTT	CASRQGSGNTIYF
16	NA	TRBV3-1/TRBV3-2	TRBJ1-2	TRBD1	TGTGCCAGCAGCCAAGTAGGGTCCTACAGGGGCGCTGGCTACACCTTC	CASSQVGSYRGAGYTF
17	few	TRBV25-1	TRBJ2-1	NA	TGTGCCAGCAGTGACCTGGCGGGGCTAGCGTCGTACAATGAGCAGTTCTTC	CASSDLAGLASYNEQFF
15	NA	TRBV9	TRBJ2-1	TRBD1	TGTGCCAGCAGCGCCACCGGGACAGGGTACAATGAGCAGTTCTTC	CASSATGTGYNEQFF
18	NA	TRBV7-2	TRBJ2-1	NA	TGTGCCAGCAGCACCACCTACATGGGGGGGGGCAGTCTCGATGAGCAGTTCTTC	CASSTTYMGGGSLDEQFF
14	NA	TRBV27	TRBJ2-2	NA	TGTGCCAGCTCCGTACAAATCAACACCGGGGAGCTGTTTTTT	CASSVQINTGELFF
11	NA	TRBV2	TRBJ2-1	NA	TGTGCCAGCAGTGACAGACTCGAGCAGTTCTTC	CASSDRLEQFF
17	NA	TRBV11-2	TRBJ2-5	TRBD2	TGTGCCAGCAGCTCGGGGACTAGCGGGAGGGAGGGAGAGACCCAGTACTTC	CASSSGTSGREGETQYF
15	NA	TRBV6-5	TRBJ2-3	TRBD2	TGTGCCAGCAGTTCCGGGACTAGGGGTCCAGATACGCAGTATTTT	CASSSGTRGPDTQYF
14	few	TRBV27	TRBJ1-6	NA	TGTGCCAGCAGTTTATTGGCAGGCAATTCACCCCTCCACTTT	CASSLLAGNSPLHF
13	few	TRBV6-5	TRBJ1-1	NA	TGTGCCAGCAGTTACGGACAGAACACTGAAGCTTTCTTT	CASSYGQNTEAFF
13	NA	TRBV12-3/TRBV12-4	TRBJ2-7	NA	TGTGCCAGCAGTTTAAGCCAAACCTACGAGCAGTACTTC	CASSLSQTYEQYF
13	NA	TRBV18	TRBJ2-2	NA	TGTGCCAGCTCACTATCCTCCCCCGGGGAGCTGTTTTTT	CASSLSSPGELFF
12	NA	TRBV6-6	TRBJ2-1	NA	TGTGCCAGCAGTTATGGGGGGGCAGGGGTGTTCTTC	CASSYGGAGVFF
13	NA	TRBV15	TRBJ1-3	NA	TGTGCCACCAGCAGAGACCCCACCAACCAGGCATATTTT	CATSRDPTNQAYF
14	NA	TRBV5-1	TRBJ1-1	NA	TGCGCCAGCAGCTTGGCAGGCGGGCGCACTGAAGCTTTCTTT	CASSLAGGRTEAFF
15	NA	TRBV5-1	TRBJ2-1	NA	TGCGCCAGCAGCTCGTCCAGGGGAAACTACAATGAGCAGTTCTTC	CASSSSRGNYNEQFF
18	NA	TRBV18	TRBJ2-7	TRBD2	TGTGCCAGCTCACCACCTAACAGGTCTCCGGGACTAGGTGCCGAGCAGTACTTC	CASSPPNRSPGLGAEQYF
14	medium-sized	TRBV11-2	TRBJ2-7	TRBD1	TGTGCCTCTAGGGGGACAGGGGGCGCGTACGAGCAGTACTTC	CASRGTGGAYEQYF
13	NA	TRBV5-1	TRBJ1-1	TRBD1	TGCGCCAGCAGCGGCACAGGGGGCACTGAAGCTTTCTTT	CASSGTGGTEAFF
15	NA	TRBV27	TRBJ1-5	TRBD1	TGTGCCAGCCACCCGACAGGGAGTAGCAATCAGCCCCAGCATTTT	CASHPTGSSNQPQHF
16	NA	TRBV7-9	TRBJ2-3	NA	TGTGCCAGCAGCTTACTTAACAGTCCTAGCACAGATACGCAGTATTTT	CASSLLNSPSTDTQYF
12	NA	TRBV7-9	TRBJ1-2	NA	TGTGCCGCGGGGGCAACTAACTATGGCTACACCTTC	CAAGATNYGYTF
17	NA	TRBV28	TRBJ2-7	TRBD1	TGTGCCAGCAGTTTGAATTTGTTGACAGGGCCTCCCTACGAGCAGTACTTC	CASSLNLLTGPPYEQYF
14	NA	TRBV6-5	TRBJ1-2	NA	TGTGCCAGCAGCCGGCGGGGGGTAGGCTATGGCTACACCTTC	CASSRRGVGYGYTF
15	NA	TRBV5-8	TRBJ1-4	NA	TGTGCCAGCAGCCCACGAATTTCCCCGGATGAAAAACTGTTTTTT	CASSPRISPDEKLFF
15	NA	TRBV18	TRBJ2-1	TRBD2	TGTGCCAGCTCACCACAGCGCGGGAGGGAAGGGATCGCGTTCTTC	CASSPQRGREGIAFF
12	NA	TRBV30	TRBJ2-1	NA	TGTGCCTGGAGTGTAAGGAATCAGGGGAAGTTCTTC	CAWSVRNQGKFF
18	NA	TRBV19	TRBJ2-3	NA	TGTGCCAGTAGTAGAGGACCCATTGCGGGGAGGAGCACAGATACGCAGTATTTT	CASSRGPIAGRSTDTQYF
12	medium-sized	TRBV2	TRBJ2-2	NA	TGTGCCAGCCTCGGGGAGCCCGGGGAGCTGTTTTTT	CASLGEPGELFF
13	once	TRBV18	TRBJ1-1	TRBD1	TGTGCCAGCTCAAACACAGGGGACACTGAAGCTTTCTTT	CASSNTGDTEAFF
16	NA	TRBV15	TRBJ1-3	NA	TGTGCCACCAGCAGAGAAGGGGACAACCAGGGAAACACCATATATTTT	CATSREGDNQGNTIYF
15	NA	TRBV7-7	TRBJ2-5	NA	TGTGCTAGCAGCTTTAGTAGGGGGGGAGACGAGACCCAGTACTTC	CASSFSRGGDETQYF
12	NA	TRBV11-2	TRBJ2-7	NA	TGTGCCAGCAGCTTTAGCTCCTACGAGCAGTACTTC	CASSFSSYEQYF